This T cell receptor beta chain was sequenced during a study of PD-1 blockade in classical Hodgkin lymphoma. About this clone itself: Its specificity is not known.

The CDR3 spans 14 residues. Trimming took off 1 base at V and 2 bases at J, with 9 bases between the two ends. CDR1 is SGHDT and CDR2 is YYEEEE in the germline V gene. The repertoire was sequenced with immunoSEQ multiplex PCR; TCRdb's copy has only in-frame clones and lacks some. The table lists 20,000 to 25,000 clones, about 89% of them singletons. General study points: The origin of the repertoire differences remains undefined, with disease activity or prior therapy as possible causes. Newly diagnosed patients reportedly trailed healthy donors in baseline TCR diversity.

This sample's time point: newly diagnosed, previously untreated cHL patient sample. Purification of CD4+ T cells from thawed PBMCs was achieved by magnetic negative selection. The comparison group had newly diagnosed, previously untreated classical Hodgkin lymphoma. Sequencing was done on a sample of CD4+ T cells from blood. The TCR comes from a human donor with classical Hodgkin lymphoma. The genes are TRBV5-6 and TRBJ1-2; D perhaps matches TRBD1 (6 bases). CDR3 sequence reads: CASSLKGVNYGYTF. The CDR3 DNA sequence: TGTGCCAGCAGCTTGAAGGGGGTGAACTATGGCTACACCTTC.